The 6 T cell receptor beta chains below were found in one sample sequenced in a study of T-cell reconstitution after alpha-beta-depleted transplantation in children. Preparing the TCRbeta library involved the use of unique molecular identifiers. MiXCR, run by TCRdb on the PCR reads, gives a single entry per CDR3 protein. The data hold around 700,000 distinct CDR3 sequences, with around 13% observed a single time. The sequences come from PBMCs, collected before TCRalphabeta/CD19-depleted stem cell transplant. The receptors were sampled from a girl aged 2 to 10 with congenital amegakaryocytic thrombocytopenia, due to receive a stem cell transplant.

This clonotype was seen a handful of times. The gene calls are TRBV21-1 and TRBJ2-4; the table's D call, TRBD1, has no DNA check behind it. TRBV21-1 is a documented pseudogene. This CDR3 is built from 18 residues. The CDR3, as DNA: TGTGCCAGCAGCCCCTGCGAGGACACGGCGCTAGCGGAAAACATTCAGTACTTC. Amino acid sequence: CASSPCEDTALAENIQYF.

This clonotype has a count of ten or more. The chain links TRBV5-1 to TRBJ2-1, with no clear D. The germline gives CDR1 SGHRS, CDR2 YFSETQ. The CDR3 runs to 13 residues. V lost 0 bases to trimming and J lost 7 bases, with 8 bases between them. DNA for the CDR3: TGCGCCAGCAGCTTGGCCTTTGGGAATGAGCAGTTCTTC. This gives the protein CASSLAFGNEQFF.

The chain has TRBV7-9 and TRBJ2-1; 10 bases align to TRBD2. Germline V gene sequence: CDR1 SEHNR, CDR2 FQNEAQ (reference sequence). J lost 2 bases, V lost 3 bases, and 1 base had no gene match. The CDR3 sequence is 15 residues long. This CDR3 is CASSFGTSAYNEQFF. In nucleotides, the CDR3 is TGTGCCAGCAGCTTCGGGACTAGCGCCTACAATGAGCAGTTCTTC.

Regarding this clonotype: A read error may be the cause here, since a much bigger clone is one base away. The CDR3 nucleotides are TGCAGTGCTAGAGACGTACTAAGCGAGCAGCACTTC. It is translated as CSARDVLSEQHF. The V call is TRBV20-1, the J call TRBJ2-7; D is undetermined. The CDR3 sequence is 12 residues long. The germline gives CDR1 DFQATT, CDR2 SNEGSKA (reference sequence).

As for this clonotype: This sequence may be a read error, since a much larger clone differs from it by one base. This sequence joins TRBV20-1 and TRBJ2-7; D might be TRBD1 (6 bases). The CDR3 length is 13 residues. Germline values: CDR1 DFQATT, CDR2 SNEGSKA (reference sequence). CDR3 sequence: CSATGTQTYELYF. Written as DNA, the CDR3 is TGCAGTGCTACCGGGACACAAACCTACGAGCTGTACTTC.

This clonotype was seen many times. This chain joins TRBV29-1 and TRBJ2-7; D may correspond to TRBD1 or TRBD2 (5 bases each). The CDR3 consists of 12 residues. V lost 7 bases to trimming and J lost 2 bases, with 12 bases between them. Germline CDR1 and CDR2: SQVTM and ANQGSEA. The CDR3 coding sequence is TGCAGCGCCAGCTTGGGGGCCTACGAGCAGTACTTC. Translated: CSASLGAYEQYF.